This TCR beta chain was identified during a study of siplizumab effects on memory and regulatory T cells. Of note for this clone: Antigen specificity is unknown.

Study-wide results and caveats: Apparently key alloresponse contributors, naive T cells also seemed more diverse than memory cells. Unstimulated subset assignment was obtained for only a minor fraction of alloreactive clones. Siplizumab significantly decreased alloreactive sequences from unstimulated CD4+ memory cells.

CDR3 size: 12 residues. V lost 8 bases and J 3 bases, leaving 8 bases between the germline ends. CDR1 and CDR2 from the germline V gene are MNHEY and SMNVEV (reference sequence). Method: immunoSEQ multiplex PCR; TCRdb's copy keeps in-frame clones and lacks some. The table lists about 48,000 clones, roughly nine tenths of them singletons, with roughly 0.3% in the top ten. The V call is TRBV27, the J call TRBJ2-1, with D hard to call. This clonotype was obtained from a human donor in good health. Sequencing was carried out using naive CD8+ T cells sorted from blood. CDR3 region: CASRPRYNEQFF. CDR3 sequence (DNA): TGTGCCAGCCGTCCCCGCTACAATGAGCAGTTCTTC.